The T cell receptor beta chain under discussion was sequenced for a study of control samples from healthy donors and cancer patients. The CDR3 length is 15 residues. Germline lookup yields CDR1 LNHDA and CDR2 SQIVND (reference sequence). V was shortened by 4 bases and J by 3 bases, with 14 bases between the two germline ends. TCRdb keeps only in-frame clones here, not all; method: immunoSEQ multiplex PCR. Of 100,000 to 120,000 clones listed, over 75% were seen once; the top ten hold roughly 4%. What was sequenced was PBMCs. This TCR came from a woman aged 55-70 years with lung cancer. This sequence joins TRBV19 and TRBJ2-3; D possibly uses TRBD1 or TRBD2 (5 bases each). CDR3 sequence reads: CASSTSGTKTDTQYF. Written as DNA, the CDR3 is TGTGCCAGTAGTACATCCGGGACCAAGACAGATACGCAGTATTTT.